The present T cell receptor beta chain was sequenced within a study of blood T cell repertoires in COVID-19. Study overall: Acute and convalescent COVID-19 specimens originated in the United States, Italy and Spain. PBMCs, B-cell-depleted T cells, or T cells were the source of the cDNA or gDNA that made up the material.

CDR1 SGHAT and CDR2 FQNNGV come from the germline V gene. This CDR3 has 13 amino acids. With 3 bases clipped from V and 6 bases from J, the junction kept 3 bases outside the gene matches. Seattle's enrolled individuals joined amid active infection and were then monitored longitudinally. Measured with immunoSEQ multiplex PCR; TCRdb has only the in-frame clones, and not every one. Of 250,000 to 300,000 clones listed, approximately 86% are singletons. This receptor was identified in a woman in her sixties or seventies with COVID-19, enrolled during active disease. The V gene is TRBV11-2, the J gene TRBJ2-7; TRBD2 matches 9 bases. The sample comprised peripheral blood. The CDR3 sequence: CASSLNSGGEQYF. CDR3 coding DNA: TGTGCCAGCAGCTTGAATAGCGGGGGCGAGCAGTACTTC.